Sequencing of this TCR beta chain was carried out in a study of beta chain features in type 1 diabetes. Whole-study context: Regarding age, gender and cell yields, patients proved similar to healthy donors.

The sequenced template was cDNA made from the entire isolated RNA. Some clones are missing from TCRdb's copy, which holds only in-frame ones; the method was immunoSEQ multiplex PCR. The sample shows fewer than 650,000 clones, 15% to 18% of them seen only once. Between the trimmed V and J ends, which lost 7 bases and 4 bases, there was a span of 10 bases. This CDR3 is 12 amino acids long. From germline, CDR1 is SNHLY and CDR2 FYNNEI. Central memory, naive, regulatory and stem cell-like memory CD4+ cells were sorted by CD45RO/CCR7/CD25/CD127/CD95/CD27. This clone was detected a few times. The chain employs TRBV2 and TRBJ1-2; tentative D call: TRBD1 (5 bases). Material: naive CD4+ T cells from blood. The TCR originated in a young man in good health. This chain's CDR3 is CASTRDLYGYTF. The CDR3 DNA sequence: TGTGCCAGCACGAGGGACCTCTATGGCTACACCTTC.